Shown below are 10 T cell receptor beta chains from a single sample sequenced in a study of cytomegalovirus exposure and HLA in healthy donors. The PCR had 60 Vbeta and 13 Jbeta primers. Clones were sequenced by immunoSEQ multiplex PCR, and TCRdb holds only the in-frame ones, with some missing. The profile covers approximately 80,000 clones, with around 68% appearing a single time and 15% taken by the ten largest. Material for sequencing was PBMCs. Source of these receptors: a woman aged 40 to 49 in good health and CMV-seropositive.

This CDR3 is CASREGSGYTF. The CDR3 coding sequence is TGTGCCAGCAGGGAGGGGAGTGGCTACACCTTC. The chain couples TRBV2 to TRBJ1-2; D is perhaps TRBD1 (5 bases). The CDR3 is 11 amino acids. The V gene lost 6 bases and the J gene lost 7 bases, with 9 bases spanning the gap. The germline V gene encodes CDR1 SNHLY and CDR2 FYNNEI.

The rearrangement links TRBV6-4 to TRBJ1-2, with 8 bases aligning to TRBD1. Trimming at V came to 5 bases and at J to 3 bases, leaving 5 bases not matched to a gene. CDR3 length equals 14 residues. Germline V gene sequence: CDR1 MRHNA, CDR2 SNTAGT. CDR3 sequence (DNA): TGTGCCAGCAGTCAAACGGGACAGGACTATGGCTACACCTTC. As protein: CASSQTGQDYGYTF.

In DNA, the CDR3 is TGTGCCAGCAGTGCTCAGGGGTTCGAGAACAATGAGCAGTTCTTC. As protein: CASSAQGFENNEQFF. This sequence joins TRBV2 and TRBJ2-1; weak D call: TRBD1 (6 bases). With 4 bases removed from V and 5 bases from J, the gap between germline ends came to 15 bases. The length of the CDR3 is 15 residues. Germline CDR1 and CDR2: SNHLY and FYNNEI. The whole variable domain, remainder taken from reference TRBV2 and TRBJ2-1, is EPEVTQTPSHQVTQMGQEVILRCVPISNHLYFYWYRQILGQKVEFLVSFYNNEISEKSEIFDDQFSVERPDGSNFTLKIRSTKLEDSAMYFCASSAQGFENNEQFFGPGTRLTVL.

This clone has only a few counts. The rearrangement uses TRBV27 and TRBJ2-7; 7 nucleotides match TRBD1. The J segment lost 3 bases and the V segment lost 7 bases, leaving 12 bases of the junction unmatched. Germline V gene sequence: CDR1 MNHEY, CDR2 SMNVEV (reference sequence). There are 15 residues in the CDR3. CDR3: CASTPIPGQIYEQYF. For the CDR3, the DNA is TGTGCCAGCACCCCGATCCCGGGACAGATCTACGAGCAGTACTTC.

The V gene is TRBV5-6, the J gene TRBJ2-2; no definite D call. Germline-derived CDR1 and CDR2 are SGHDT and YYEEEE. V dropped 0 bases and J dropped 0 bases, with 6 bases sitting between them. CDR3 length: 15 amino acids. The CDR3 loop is CASSLEQSNTGELFF. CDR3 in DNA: TGTGCCAGCAGCTTGGAACAGTCGAACACCGGGGAGCTGTTTTTT. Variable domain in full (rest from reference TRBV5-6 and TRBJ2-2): DAGVTQSPTHLIKTRGQQVTLRCSPKSGHDTVSWYQQALGQGPQFIFQYYEEEERQRGNFPDRFSGHQFPNYSSELNVNALLLGDSALYLCASSLEQSNTGELFFGEGSRLTVL.

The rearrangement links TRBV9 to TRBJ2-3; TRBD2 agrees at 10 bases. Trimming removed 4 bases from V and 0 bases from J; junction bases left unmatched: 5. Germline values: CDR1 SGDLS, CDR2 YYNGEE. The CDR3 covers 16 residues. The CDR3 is CASSPLAGGSTDTQYF. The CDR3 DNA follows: TGTGCCAGCAGCCCATTAGCGGGAGGCAGCACAGATACGCAGTATTTT. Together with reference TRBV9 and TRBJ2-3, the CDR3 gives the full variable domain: DSGVTQTPKHLITATGQRVTLRCSPRSGDLSVYWYQQSLDQGLQFLIQYYNGEERAKGNILERFSAQQFPDLHSELNLSSLELGDSALYFCASSPLAGGSTDTQYFGPGTRLTVL.

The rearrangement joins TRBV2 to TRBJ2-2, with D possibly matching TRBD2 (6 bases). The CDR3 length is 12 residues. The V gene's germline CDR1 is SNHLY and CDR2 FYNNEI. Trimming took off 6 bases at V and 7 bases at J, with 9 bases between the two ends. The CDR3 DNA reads TGTGCCAGCAGCTTTAGCGGCGGGGAGCTGTTTTTT. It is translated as CASSFSGGELFF.

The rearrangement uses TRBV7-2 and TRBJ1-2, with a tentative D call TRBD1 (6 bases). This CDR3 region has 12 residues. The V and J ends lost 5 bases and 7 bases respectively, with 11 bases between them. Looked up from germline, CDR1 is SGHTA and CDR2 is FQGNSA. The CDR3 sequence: CASSRDISGYTF. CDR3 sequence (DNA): TGTGCCAGCAGCCGGGACATCAGTGGCTACACCTTC.

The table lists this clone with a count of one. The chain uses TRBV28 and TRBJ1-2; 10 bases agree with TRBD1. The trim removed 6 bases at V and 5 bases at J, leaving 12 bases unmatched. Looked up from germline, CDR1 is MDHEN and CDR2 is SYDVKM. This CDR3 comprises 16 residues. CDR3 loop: CASSPGTGEGSYGYTF. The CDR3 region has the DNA TGTGCCAGCAGCCCAGGGACAGGGGAGGGATCATATGGCTACACCTTC.

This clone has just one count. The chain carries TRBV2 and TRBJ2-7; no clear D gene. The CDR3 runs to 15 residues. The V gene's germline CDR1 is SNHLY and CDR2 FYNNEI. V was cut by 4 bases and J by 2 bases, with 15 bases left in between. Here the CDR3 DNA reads TGTGCCAGCAGTGGAGGCGGTTTATGGACCTACGAGCAGTACTTC. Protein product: CASSGGGLWTYEQYF.